This T cell receptor (beta chain) was captured in a study of shared clonotypes between healthy human individuals. Study background: CD4 naive and CD4 memory each took three plates per donor, while CD8 naive took two and CD8 memory one.

Both subsets, CD45RA+ naive and CD45RA-negative memory, were split from the CD4+ cells. The assay was carried out at the deep level. Sorted subsets were amplified in replicate PCRs using 200 to 250 ng DNA, tens of thousands of T cell genomes. Method: immunoSEQ multiplex PCR; TCRdb's copy keeps in-frame clones and lacks some. This sample carries approximately 940,000 clones, approximately 80% of them seen once, and the ten largest clones take approximately 1.5%. V shed 1 base and J shed 0 bases, with 7 bases lying between them. Germline CDR1 and CDR2: SGHRS and YFSETQ. This CDR3 spans 14 amino acids. This clone occurred once.

The TCR originated in a young man in good health. V gene TRBV5-1 combines with J gene TRBJ1-2; D gene unclear. The sequencing sample was made of memory CD4+ T cells sorted from blood. The subset is: CD45RA-negative fraction. The CDR3 DNA reads as TGCGCCAGCAGCTTGCTCACCACTAACTATGGCTACACCTTC. It codes for CASSLLTTNYGYTF.